This TCR beta chain was sequenced for a study of shared clonotypes between healthy human individuals. The germline V gene encodes CDR1 PRHDT and CDR2 FYEKMQ (reference sequence). V was shortened by 5 bases and J by 4 bases, with 9 bases between the two germline ends. CDR3 size: 12 residues. The method was immunoSEQ multiplex PCR; TCRdb's version includes in-frame clones alone and lacks a portion of them. Of approximately 740,000 clones in the sample, nearly 95% are singletons; the top ten hold around 24%. A word on this clone: Antigen specificity is unknown.

The study's findings and limits: Compared with clonotypes that all four donors shared, non-shared clonotypes had lower generation probabilities.

Naive CD8 cells lacked CD45RO and underwent positive selection for CCR7, leaving out terminally differentiated effector memory CD45RA+ cells. The chain couples TRBV13 to TRBJ2-7; D uncertain. The receptor was isolated from a man aged 30-40 years in good health. The sequencing sample was made of naive CD8+ T cells sorted from blood. The CDR3 DNA reads as TGTGCCAGCAGCCCGGACCGGTACGAGCAGTACTTC. This encodes CASSPDRYEQYF. Variable domain in full (rest from reference TRBV13 and TRBJ2-7): AAGVIQSPRHLIKEKRETATLKCYPIPRHDTVYWYQQGPGQDPQFLISFYEKMQSDKGSIPDRFSAQQFSDYHSELNMSSLELGDSALYFCASSPDRYEQYFGPGTRLTVT.